The 10 T cell receptor beta chains in this list originate from one sample, sequenced in a study of cytomegalovirus exposure and HLA in healthy donors. The PCR contained 60 Vbeta and 13 Jbeta primers. Generated by immunoSEQ multiplex PCR, the TCRdb table keeps only in-frame clones and is missing some. This sample has approximately 140,000 clones, with about 80% found just once. Sequenced material: PBMCs. The receptor set was obtained from a male donor in good health and CMV-seronegative.

The chain combines TRBV4-2 with TRBJ1-2, with D perhaps matching TRBD1 (5 bases). Trimming removed 4 bases from V and 0 bases from J, with 15 bases in between. The germline gives CDR1 LGHNA, CDR2 YNFKEQ. This CDR3 spans 16 amino acids. The CDR3 is CASSLAGRGANYGYTF. The DNA of the CDR3 is TGTGCCAGCAGCCTCGCCGGGAGGGGAGCTAACTATGGCTACACCTTC.

This clone was recorded a few times. This chain connects TRBV10-3 to TRBJ1-6; D not certain. V lost 0 bases, J lost 13 bases, and 16 bases lay in between. The CDR3 runs to 15 residues. CDR1 and CDR2 (germline): ENHRY, SYGVKD. The CDR3 coding sequence is TGTGCCATCAGTGAGTCTTTGAGTGGTAGTTCGCCCCTCCACTTT. Its protein is CAISESLSGSSPLHF.

The chain carries TRBV19 and TRBJ1-6; TRBD1 is a possible D gene (5 bases). CDR3 length: 14 amino acids. The V gene's germline CDR1 is LNHDA and CDR2 SQIVND (reference sequence). The V gene lost 11 bases and the J gene lost 6 bases, with 17 bases spanning the gap. The CDR3 coding sequence is TGTGCCTCGGGGCGGGACCTAATTAATTCACCCCTCCACTTT. It is translated as CASGRDLINSPLHF. Drawing the rest from reference TRBV19 and TRBJ1-6, the complete variable domain is DGGITQSPKYLFRKEGQNVTLSCEQNLNHDAMYWYRQDPGQGLRLIYYSQIVNDFQKGDIAEGYSVSREKKESFPLTVTSAQKNPTAFYLCASGRDLINSPLHFGNGTRLTVT.

This chain connects TRBV19 to TRBJ1-1, with 7 bases matching TRBD1. Germline V gene lookup returns CDR1 LNHDA and CDR2 SQIVND (reference sequence). The CDR3 consists of 15 residues. Germline trimming cut 2 bases from V and 5 bases from J; bases unmatched to any gene: 8. The CDR3 nucleotides are TGTGCCAGTAGTATAAAGACAGGGTGGAGGACTGAAGCTTTCTTT. Protein product: CASSIKTGWRTEAFF.

V usage is TRBV28 and J usage is TRBJ2-1, with D possibly being TRBD2 (5 bases). Germline V gives CDR1 MDHEN, CDR2 SYDVKM. The ends were cut back, 7 bases at V and 0 bases at J, with 10 bases in the middle. This CDR3 contains 14 residues. CDR3 sequence: CASIEGSSYNEQFF. CDR3 in DNA: TGTGCCAGCATCGAGGGCAGCTCCTACAATGAGCAGTTCTTC.

The chain has TRBV9 and TRBJ2-1, with 7 positions matching TRBD1. Germline loops: CDR1 SGDLS, CDR2 YYNGEE. This CDR3 comprises 15 residues. Trimming cost V 0 bases and J 7 bases; bases outside gene matches: 7. The CDR3 DNA is TGTGCCAGCAGCGTAGAGGGCAGGGGGACGAATGAGCAGTTCTTC. This translates into CASSVEGRGTNEQFF.

This clone was picked up one time. V and J are TRBV11-2 and TRBJ2-5, with a weak D call TRBD1 (6 bases). The DNA end lines up better with TRBJ2-7; the J call may be wrong. Germline-derived CDR1 and CDR2 are SGHAT and FQNNGV. The CDR3 runs to 16 residues. The CDR3 spells CASSVPTGIPPYEQYF. CDR3 coding DNA: TGTGCCAGCAGCGTTCCTACAGGGATCCCCCCCTACGAGCAGTACTTC.

The chain combines TRBV6-5 with TRBJ1-1; D unclear. Germline-derived CDR1 and CDR2 are MNHEY and SVGAGI. The CDR3 totals 11 residues. With 4 bases removed from V and 9 bases from J, the gap between germline ends came to 9 bases. As DNA, the CDR3 is TGTGCCAGCAGTTTCGGGATACAAGCTTTCTTT. Amino acids: CASSFGIQAFF.

The J gene is TRBJ2-3, the V gene TRBV11-2; D remains unclear. Looked up from germline, CDR1 is SGHAT and CDR2 is FQNNGV. The CDR3 has 11 residues. Trimming stripped 6 bases from V and 7 bases from J, with 8 bases between. The DNA for the CDR3 is TGTGCCAGCAGGTTCCTCCATACGCAGTATTTT. This encodes CASRFLHTQYF.

The J gene is TRBJ2-5, the V gene TRBV5-6; 10 nucleotides align to TRBD2. CDR1 and CDR2 from the germline V gene are SGHDT and YYEEEE. V was clipped by 2 bases and J by 5 bases; unmatched bases: 6. The CDR3 consists of 15 residues. The CDR3 DNA reads TGTGCCAGCAGCTTAAGCGGGGGGGGGCTCGAGACCCAGTACTTC. This sequence encodes CASSLSGGGLETQYF.